This passage covers 29 T cell receptor beta chains from one sample sequenced in a study of blood T cell repertoires in COVID-19. TCRdb's copy holds only in-frame clones and misses some; the assay was immunoSEQ multiplex PCR. The table shows around 320,000 clones, with around 90% occurring only once. Sequences were obtained from peripheral blood. Receptors were obtained from a young man with active or convalescent COVID-19.

The J gene is TRBJ1-6, the V gene TRBV24-1; 7 bases map to TRBD1. The CDR3 runs to 16 residues. Looked up from germline, CDR1 is KGHDR and CDR2 is SFDVKD. Trimming took 4 bases from V and 10 from J; bases not matched to a gene: 12. This chain's CDR3 is CATSEAKTGNSSPLHF. The DNA for the CDR3 is TGTGCCACCAGTGAGGCTAAGACAGGGAACAGCTCACCCCTCCACTTT.

The V and J genes are TRBV28 and TRBJ1-2, with a possible D match to TRBD1 (5 bases). CDR1 and CDR2 (germline): MDHEN, SYDVKM. The CDR3 sequence is 16 residues long. Deletions cut 3 bases from V and 6 bases from J, with 20 bases between. This CDR3 is CASSLKMRRKTDGYTF. For the CDR3, the DNA is TGTGCCAGCAGTTTGAAGATGAGACGGAAGACAGATGGCTACACCTTC.

The chain links TRBV28 to TRBJ1-2; D may be TRBD1 (6 bases). Looked up from germline, CDR1 is MDHEN and CDR2 is SYDVKM. The CDR3 totals 13 residues. The germline V and J ends were trimmed by 5 bases and 0 bases, with 7 bases remaining between them. The CDR3 protein is CASSAGANYGYTF. The DNA of the CDR3 is TGTGCCAGCAGTGCAGGGGCTAACTATGGCTACACCTTC.

A single count supports this clone. V is TRBV11-2 and J is TRBJ2-1; 10 nucleotides match TRBD1. J was trimmed by 9 bases and V by 3 bases; bases with no gene match: 8. This CDR3 region has 15 residues. CDR1 is SGHAT and CDR2 is FQNNGV in the germline V gene. CDR3 nucleotide sequence: TGTGCCAGCAGCTTTATCTTGGGACAGGGGAGTGAGCAGTTCTTC. Amino acids: CASSFILGQGSEQFF.

This sequence joins TRBV28 and TRBJ1-2; the match to TRBD1 covers 8 bases. This CDR3 has 15 residues. The V gene end was trimmed by 2 bases and the J gene end by 4 bases; junction bases not matched to a gene: 6. Germline values: CDR1 MDHEN, CDR2 SYDVKM. The CDR3 DNA reads as TGTGCCAGCAGTTTAGCCAGGGGGCGCGGCTATGGCTACACCTTC. Encoded protein: CASSLARGRGYGYTF.

This rearrangement joins TRBV19 to TRBJ1-5, with D possibly matching TRBD1 (5 bases). CDR3 length equals 14 residues. Trimming removed 3 bases at V and 0 bases at J, with 6 bases between. The germline V gene has CDR1 LNHDA and CDR2 SQIVND (reference sequence). This chain's CDR3 is CASSMQGSNQPQHF. In DNA form, the CDR3 reads TGTGCCAGTAGTATGCAGGGTAGCAATCAGCCCCAGCATTTT.

The chain recombines TRBV7-8 with TRBJ1-6, with D possibly being TRBD1 (5 bases). The ends were cut back, 1 base at V and 10 bases at J, with 17 bases in the middle. This CDR3 region has 16 residues. CDR1 and CDR2 from the germline V gene are SGHVS and FQNEAQ. The CDR3 protein is CASSLDRGGRDSPLHF. The CDR3 region has the DNA TGTGCCAGCAGCTTAGACCGCGGGGGTCGGGACTCACCCCTCCACTTT.

The chain links TRBV5-1 to TRBJ1-5; tentative D call: TRBD1 (5 bases). CDR1 SGHRS and CDR2 YFSETQ come from the germline V gene. The ends were cut back, 3 bases at V and 5 bases at J, with 9 bases in the middle. The CDR3 consists of 13 residues. The CDR3 loop reads CASSSDSDQPQHF. In DNA, the CDR3 is TGCGCCAGCAGCTCAGACAGTGATCAGCCCCAGCATTTT.

V and J are TRBV15 and TRBJ2-7; maybe TRBD1 (6 bases). The CDR3 length is 16 residues. With 6 bases removed from V and 0 bases from J, the gap between germline ends came to 18 bases. The germline V gene encodes CDR1 LNHNV and CDR2 YYDKDF (reference sequence). CDR3 coding DNA: TGTGCCACCAGTCCTACAAGCGTAGGGGGCTCCTACGAGCAGTACTTC. This translates into CATSPTSVGGSYEQYF.

V and J are TRBV18 and TRBJ2-7, with TRBD1 identical over 10 bases. Unmatched junction bases numbered 3, after V lost 3 bases and J lost 4 bases. The CDR3 length is 14 residues. CDR1 is KGHSH, CDR2 LQKENI, per germline. CDR3 residues: CASSPGQGFYEQYF. The CDR3, as DNA: TGTGCCAGCTCACCGGGACAGGGGTTTTACGAGCAGTACTTC.

The chain uses TRBV7-8 and TRBJ2-1; 12 nucleotides align to TRBD2. V dropped 8 bases and J dropped 10; count of bases not matched to a gene: 12. CDR1 is SGHVS, CDR2 FQNEAQ, per germline. This CDR3 is 15 amino acids long. DNA for the CDR3: TGTGCCAGCGGGGAGTGGACTAGCGGGGTTAGCGAGCAGTTCTTC. Amino acids: CASGEWTSGVSEQFF.

The genes are TRBV5-1 and TRBJ1-3; no reliable D call. Germline V gene lookup returns CDR1 SGHRS and CDR2 YFSETQ. Deletions cut 0 bases from V and 0 bases from J, with 10 bases between. The CDR3 covers 16 residues. In DNA form, the CDR3 reads TGCGCCAGCAGCTTGGGTACGACTTCCTCTGGAAACACCATATATTTT. It translates to CASSLGTTSSGNTIYF.

This clone was seen a single time. V usage is TRBV25-1 and J usage is TRBJ2-2, with TRBD1 matching 8 bases. Losses at the gene ends were 8 bases for V and 0 bases for J; bases not matched to a gene: 2. The CDR3 runs to 14 residues. Germline values: CDR1 MGHDK, CDR2 SYGVNS. CDR3 sequence (DNA): TGTGCCAGCGAGGACAGGGCGAACACCGGGGAGCTGTTTTTT. It encodes CASEDRANTGELFF.

CDR3 region: CASSLLTGGSGYTF. Here the CDR3 DNA reads TGTGCCAGCAGTTTATTGACAGGGGGCTCGGGCTACACCTTC. This sequence joins TRBV27 and TRBJ1-2; 10 positions match TRBD1. This CDR3 region has 14 residues. The germline V gene encodes CDR1 MNHEY and CDR2 SMNVEV (reference sequence). Germline trimming cut 1 base from V and 8 bases from J; bases unmatched to any gene: 4.

This chain connects TRBV5-1 to TRBJ1-6; 9 bases are shared with TRBD1. V lost 4 bases, J lost 10 bases, and 9 bases stayed unmatched. This CDR3 comprises 15 residues. Germline V CDR1 and CDR2: SGHRS, YFSETQ. This CDR3 reads CASSAGQGYTSPLHF. CDR3 sequence (DNA): TGCGCCAGCAGCGCCGGACAGGGGTATACGTCACCCCTCCACTTT.

V and J are TRBV27 and TRBJ1-2; possibly TRBD1 for D (6 bases). The V gene's germline CDR1 is MNHEY and CDR2 SMNVEV (reference sequence). Trimming cost V 5 bases and J 4 bases, with 17 bases left between them. The CDR3 has 15 amino acids. This CDR3 is CASSPRGGLVYGYTF. The CDR3 region has the DNA TGTGCCAGCAGTCCCCGTGGGGGCCTCGTCTATGGCTACACCTTC.

The genes are TRBV6-5 and TRBJ2-1; D gene ambiguous. CDR1 and CDR2 (germline): MNHEY, SVGAGI. The V and J ends lost 2 bases and 3 bases respectively, with 5 bases between them. The CDR3 extends over 13 amino acids. The CDR3 DNA reads TGTGCCAGCAGTTACGTCCGCTACAATGAGCAGTTCTTC. This codes for CASSYVRYNEQFF.

The chain employs TRBV19 and TRBJ2-2, with 8 bases lining up with TRBD1. The CDR3 length is 16 residues. Germline CDR1 is LNHDA and CDR2 is SQIVND (reference sequence). V lost 4 bases to trimming and J lost 2 bases; unmatched junction nucleotides: 6. The DNA of the CDR3 is TGTGCCAGTAGTAGGAACAGGGGGAGTAACACCGGGGAGCTGTTTTTT. This translates into CASSRNRGSNTGELFF.

For the CDR3, the DNA is TGTGCCAGCAGTTTATATCCGGCCCAGGGGACTGAAGCTTTCTTT. This encodes CASSLYPAQGTEAFF. The rearrangement joins TRBV28 to TRBJ1-1, with D maybe TRBD1 (6 bases). The CDR3 loop spans 15 amino acids. Germline CDR1 is MDHEN and CDR2 is SYDVKM. V was cut by 1 base and J by 5 bases, with 14 bases left in between.

The CDR3 loop reads CASSQEGRSYNEQFF. The DNA of the CDR3 is TGCGCCAGCAGCCAAGAAGGGAGGTCCTACAATGAGCAGTTCTTC. This chain uses TRBV4-1 with TRBJ2-1; TRBD2 might be the D (6 bases). From germline, CDR1 is MGHRA and CDR2 YSYEKL. The length of the CDR3 is 15 residues. The ends were cut back, 0 bases at V and 1 base at J, with 7 bases in the middle.

This clone was seen a single time. The V gene is TRBV5-8, the J gene TRBJ2-7; D unclear. Trimming removed 2 bases at V and 12 bases at J, with 12 bases between. The CDR3 has 11 amino acids. From germline, CDR1 is SGHTS and CDR2 YDEGEE. CDR3 amino acids: CASSLGGIPYF. In DNA form, the CDR3 reads TGTGCCAGCAGCTTAGGCGGAATTCCGTACTTC. The full variable domain, with the rest looked up from reference TRBV5-8 and TRBJ2-7, is EAGVTQSPTHLIKTRGQQATLRCSPISGHTSVYWYQQALGLGLQFLLWYDEGEERNRGNFPPRFSGRQFPNYSSELNVNALELEDSALYLCASSLGGIPYFGPGTRLTVT.

V usage is TRBV6-4 and J usage is TRBJ1-5; possible D gene TRBD1, 6 bases. The CDR3 spans 19 residues. The germline gives CDR1 MRHNA, CDR2 SNTAGT. Trimming took off 3 bases at V and 2 bases at J, with 23 bases between the two ends. This CDR3 is CASSEPTGLNLLGNQPQHF. For the CDR3, the DNA is TGTGCCAGCAGTGAACCCACAGGGTTAAACCTTCTGGGCAATCAGCCCCAGCATTTT.

J is TRBJ1-5 and V is TRBV28; D is unresolved. Trimming stripped 1 base from V and 0 bases from J, with 7 bases between. The CDR3 loop spans 15 amino acids. Germline CDR1 reads MDHEN; CDR2 reads SYDVKM. In DNA form, the CDR3 reads TGTGCCAGCAGTTTATCCGGGTATAGCAATCAGCCCCAGCATTTT. This gives the protein CASSLSGYSNQPQHF.

The chain joins TRBV27 to TRBJ2-2, with D unclear. The germline gives CDR1 MNHEY, CDR2 SMNVEV (reference sequence). The germline V and J ends were trimmed by 2 bases and 6 bases, with 10 bases remaining between them. The CDR3 is 14 amino acids. The CDR3 DNA is TGTGCCAGCAGTTTAGGGCAGGTGGCCGGGGAGCTGTTTTTT. It translates to CASSLGQVAGELFF.

The rearrangement uses TRBV6-1 and TRBJ1-2, with 7 bases fitting TRBD1. The germline V gene has CDR1 MNHNS and CDR2 SASEGT. CDR3 length: 15 residues. V lost 1 base and J lost 4; bases outside the gene matches: 6. Written as DNA, the CDR3 is TGTGCCAGCAGTGAAGGGGCAGGGGGTATCTATGGCTACACCTTC. It specifies CASSEGAGGIYGYTF.

The chain has TRBV4-3 and TRBJ1-5, with D hard to call. The length of the CDR3 is 17 residues. With 2 bases removed from V and 0 bases from J, the gap between germline ends came to 14 bases. Per germline, CDR1 LGHNA and CDR2 YSLEER. DNA for the CDR3: TGCGCCAGCAGCCAACTAGAGCCCCGAAATAGCAATCAGCCCCAGCATTTT. Translation: CASSQLEPRNSNQPQHF.

This clone has a handful of counts. The chain links TRBV10-3 to TRBJ1-1; D perhaps matches TRBD1 (5 bases). V dropped 7 bases and J dropped 1 base, with 13 bases sitting between them. Germline CDR1 and CDR2: ENHRY and SYGVKD. CDR3 length: 14 residues. This CDR3 is CAITPGGENTEAFF. The CDR3 DNA reads as TGTGCCATCACGCCGGGGGGAGAGAACACTGAAGCTTTCTTT.

The chain uses TRBV14 and TRBJ2-7, with D tentatively TRBD1 (6 bases). V gave up 3 bases and J gave up 4 bases, with 16 bases separating them. The germline gives CDR1 SGHDN, CDR2 FVKESK. This CDR3 spans 15 amino acids. In nucleotides, the CDR3 is TGTGCCAGCAGCCACATACCGGGACATCTTTACGAGCAGTACTTC. Amino acid sequence: CASSHIPGHLYEQYF.

This clone was seen only once. V and J are TRBV6-5 and TRBJ2-7; D perhaps matches TRBD1 (6 bases). In germline, CDR1 is MNHEY, CDR2 SVGAGI. Trimming removed 6 bases at V and 2 bases at J, with 14 bases between. CDR3 length equals 14 residues. Here the CDR3 DNA reads TGTGCCAGCAGGGGGGCCGGGGAAACCTACGAGCAGTACTTC. This translates into CASRGAGETYEQYF.